These T cell receptor beta chains were read from a single sample in a study of blood T cells in healthy people across ages. TCRdb analysed the 5' RACE reads with MiXCR anew, one entry per CDR3 protein. The repertoire has about 1.6 million distinct CDR3 sequences, roughly a third of them found once; the top ten carry around 11%. The sequencing sample was made of blood. The source of these receptors is a woman aged 25-40 years in good health. CDR3s leave out the opening cysteine and the closing phenylalanine or tryptophan.

>TRBV27
ASSRSGTNYEQY
>TRBV4-2
ASSLLARGNNEQF
>TRBV3-1
ASSHQLADYEQY
>TRBV7-2
AGSFRQGGQETQY
>TRBV7-8
ASSSLLAGGRGNEQF
>TRBV20-1
SASLPTNEQF
>TRBV10-3
AIAGTKGGRPGFYEQY
>TRBV2
ASSEATGTQGYT
>TRBV3-1
ASSLQTDSLIGVTQY
>TRBV29-1
SVRGGGQETQY
>TRBV27
ASSLVGGEPQH
>TRBV6-1
AGRSGGSGYT
>TRBV6-6
ASSYSKSSGDEQF
>TRBV5-1
ASSLGTYTTDTQY
>TRBV7-9
ASSGGSNEQY
>TRBV20-1
SARRGPEAF
>TRBV30
AWSASRTSGRAHNEQF
>TRBV6-2/TRBV6-3
ASSYKAGLVNEQF
>TRBV6-1
ASSDGVWETQY
>TRBV10-3
AISESDGVYEQY
>TRBV30
AWSRASLEQY
>TRBV5-1
ASSSTSGGVVTQY
>TRBV24-1
ATSDTGRGDIQY
>TRBV20-1
SASGQSIGNEQF
>TRBV20-1
SARGGTVTEAF
>TRBV20-1
SAIGTRTT
>TRBV14
ASSQEVAGVNTGELF
>TRBV20-1
SAQTSGRPNQETQY
>TRBV15
ATSPAETYEQY
>TRBV28
ASSLSKTGFGQPQH
>TRBV7-2
ASSLPSGGDNEQF
>TRBV28
ASSLKTPPQQY
>TRBV6-5
ASSYSRDTTNEKLF
>TRBV4-1
ASSLGPGPVEKLF
>TRBV20-1
SARDPRRGGGGYT
>TRBV7-9
ASSQTKAGTGGYEQY
>TRBV4-1
ASSQVRAGGPNGELF
>TRBV6-1
ASRRTSYRGDSAYEQY
>TRBV6-1
ASSGPQGNVNQPQH
>TRBV6-1
ASGDGTVSTDTQY